One sample yielded the 5 T cell receptor beta chains listed below, sequenced in a study of T cells after yellow fever vaccination. TCRdb reprocessed the 5' RACE reads via MiXCR and lists one record per CDR3 protein. The sample lists a few hundred thousand distinct CDR3 sequences, approximately 21% occurring once. Source: PBMCs, taken 15 days after the yellow fever booster vaccination. The origin of the receptors is a young man who received the YFV17D yellow fever vaccine.

CDR3 coding DNA: TGTGCCAGCAGTTACCAAGTAGGACTAAACTACGAGCAGTACTTC. Translation gives CASSYQVGLNYEQYF. The chain uses TRBV6-5 and TRBJ2-7, with D maybe TRBD2 (6 bases). CDR3 length: 15 residues. V was trimmed by 2 bases and J by 3 bases, leaving 14 bases between them. The germline V gene encodes CDR1 MNHEY and CDR2 SVGAGI.

This clonotype was detected only a few times. The chain links TRBV5-1 to TRBJ2-1; either TRBD1 or TRBD2 may fit D (6 bases each). In germline, CDR1 is SGHRS, CDR2 YFSETQ. Deletions cut 6 bases from V and 11 bases from J, with 21 bases between. The CDR3 is made up of 14 amino acids. The CDR3, as DNA: TGCGCCAGCACCGGGGGACCTAGGGGGGCCAAGCAGTTCTTC. Translation gives CASTGGPRGAKQFF.

This clonotype has more than one count but fewer than ten. The V call is TRBV10-3, the J call TRBJ2-1, with D uncertain. Trimming took 0 bases from V and 3 from J, leaving 3 bases between them. The CDR3 runs 13 residues. CDR1 and CDR2 from the germline V gene are ENHRY and SYGVKD. The CDR3: CAISESFYNEQFF. Written as DNA, the CDR3 is TGTGCCATCAGTGAGTCCTTCTACAATGAGCAGTTCTTC.

The chain links TRBV20-1 to TRBJ2-1; the D call may be TRBD1 or TRBD2 (5 bases each). The germline V and J ends were trimmed by 4 bases and 4 bases, with 17 bases remaining between them. The CDR3 is 15 residues long. Germline CDR1 DFQATT, CDR2 SNEGSKA (reference sequence). The CDR3 nucleotides read TGCAGTGCTACTCTTGAGGGGTTAAGTTACAATGAGCAGTTCTTC. This translates into CSATLEGLSYNEQFF.

Only a few counts were recorded for this clonotype. V gene TRBV5-1 combines with J gene TRBJ2-3, with TRBD2 matching over 8 bases. The CDR3 length is 16 residues. After removal of 0 bases from V and 3 bases from J, the junction contained 6 bases not matched to a gene. CDR1 SGHRS and CDR2 YFSETQ come from the germline V gene. CDR3 nucleotides: TGCGCCAGCAGCTTGGTCCCAGCGGGAGTAACAGATACGCAGTATTTT. This encodes CASSLVPAGVTDTQYF. Complete variable domain (other parts from reference TRBV5-1 and TRBJ2-3): KAGVTQTPRYLIKTRGQQVTLSCSPISGHRSVSWYQQTPGQGLQFLFEYFSETQRNKGNFPGRFSGRQFSNSRSEMNVSTLELGDSALYLCASSLVPAGVTDTQYFGPGTRLTVL.